This T cell receptor (beta chain) appears in the sequencing data of a study of blood T cell repertoires in COVID-19. Overall study: Samples of COVID-19 (acute and convalescent) were obtained from the United States, Italy and Spain. Sample material is recorded as cDNA or gDNA derived from T cells, B-cell-depleted T cells, or PBMCs.

This clone was seen a few times. The identical CDR3 is also encoded by other nucleotide sequences in the sample. Authors' data handling: For nucleated cells, counts were estimated from reference gene primer amplification. The assay was immunoSEQ multiplex PCR, and TCRdb's table has in-frame clones only and misses some. The DNA was the basis for D and trimming; V, J and clone size are from that table. The table records approximately 250,000 clones, approximately 80% of them present only once. The length of the CDR3 is 14 residues. With 2 bases removed from V and 4 bases from J, the gap between germline ends came to 12 bases. Germline V gives CDR1 SGHRS, CDR2 YFSETQ.

The sequencing sample was made of peripheral blood. The chain carries TRBV5-1 and TRBJ2-5, with TRBD2 as a possible D gene (6 bases). This receptor was taken from a woman aged 50 to 65 with acute or convalescent COVID-19. The DNA of the CDR3 is TGCGCCAGCAGCTTAGGGCGGAGGGGAGAGACCCAGTACTTC. This translates into CASSLGRRGETQYF.